The clone carrying this T cell receptor (beta chain) was detected only a few times. Its specificity is not known. This record comes from a study of T-cell memory formation after mild COVID-19. Looking at the study overall: There were largely donor-specific TCR clusters. Overall study results and limits: For contracting clones, CD4+ ones sat mainly in CM and EM, CD8+ in EMRA. A second wave of clones peaked on day 37, and their SARS-CoV-2 specificity went unconfirmed. Contracting clones, day 15 to 85, had balanced CD4/CD8, and later expanders favored CD4+.

The CDR3 extends over 13 amino acids. Germline-derived CDR1 and CDR2 are SGHKS and YYEKEE (reference sequence). Deletions cut 5 bases from V and 8 bases from J, with 14 bases between. One entry per CDR3 protein results from TCRdb running MiXCR on the 5' RACE reads. The repertoire holds some 40,000 distinct CDR3 sequences, 6% to 9.5% seen once, with approximately 1.3% in the top ten. The chain carries TRBV5-5 and TRBJ1-5; D call uncertain. The receptor comes from a man younger than 35 who had mild COVID-19 (a few samples of this study predate the infection). Cell type and time point are not known. The sample was PBMCs or a T cell subset sorted from them (not recorded which). CDR3 protein: CASRRQEEEPQHF. The CDR3 nucleotides read TGTGCCAGCAGAAGGCAGGAAGAGGAGCCCCAGCATTTT.